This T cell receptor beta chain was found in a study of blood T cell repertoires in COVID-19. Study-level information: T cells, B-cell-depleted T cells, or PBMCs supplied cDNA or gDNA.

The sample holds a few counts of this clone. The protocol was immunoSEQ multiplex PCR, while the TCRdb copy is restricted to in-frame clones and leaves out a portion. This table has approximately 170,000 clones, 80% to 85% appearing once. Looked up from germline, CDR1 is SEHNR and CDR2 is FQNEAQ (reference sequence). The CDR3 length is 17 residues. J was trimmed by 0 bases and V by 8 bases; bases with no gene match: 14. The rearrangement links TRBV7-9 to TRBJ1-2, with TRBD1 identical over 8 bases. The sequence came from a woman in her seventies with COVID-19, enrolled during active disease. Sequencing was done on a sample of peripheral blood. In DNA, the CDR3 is TGTGCCAGCTCCCCAGGGGGCCTGGCTGGAGCTAACTATGGCTACACCTTC. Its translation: CASSPGGLAGANYGYTF.